One TCR beta chain is described in this entry. Its antigen is still unknown. TCRdb ran MiXCR on the RT-PCR reads and lists one entry per CDR3 protein. This sample has some 150,000 distinct CDR3 sequences, with approximately 12% found just once. The sample belongs to a study of response to subunit inactivated influenza vaccine. Points from the study as a whole: Only a handful of new T cells, the authors suggested, are recruited with each seasonal influenza vaccination.

V lost 3 bases and J 0 bases, leaving 12 bases between the germline ends. Germline V gene sequence: CDR1 LNHDA, CDR2 SQIVND (reference sequence). This CDR3 region has 15 residues. A further study also used this sample, focusing on T cells expressing NK-cell markers. From that second work: UMI-tagged 5'RACE template switching yielded the TCR beta cDNA. HCMV seropositivity marked most of the eight sequenced donors; one was seronegative. Several experiments added an anti-gamma-delta TCR antibody to sort only alpha-beta TCR T cells. Each of a handful of donors carried dominant NKG2C+ clonotypes accounting for roughly 1.0-8% of CD8+ T cells.

The sequencing used CD8+ T cells sorted from PBMCs, collected 11 to 12 days after vaccination. The chain links TRBV19 to TRBJ2-7; tentative D call: TRBD1 (6 bases). The TCR was taken from a man between 45 and 60 years old who received an inactivated influenza vaccine. The DNA for the CDR3 is TGTGCCAGTAGTATCCGGGACACTGCCTCCTACGAGCAGTACTTC. Amino acid sequence: CASSIRDTASYEQYF.